This TCR beta chain originates from a study of cytomegalovirus exposure and HLA in healthy donors. Study-wide results and caveats: Upon later analysis, TCR association rates were observed to vary by HLA locus, being highest for DRB1 and lowest for HLA-C.

The primer mix had 60 Vbeta and 13 Jbeta primers. Profiling relied on immunoSEQ multiplex PCR, and the TCRdb table lists in-frame clones only, not all of them. The sample gives some 170,000 clones, roughly four fifths of which show up once; roughly 2.8% is in the top ten. As for this clone: Antigen unknown.

Source material: PBMCs. The receptor was isolated from a male donor in good health and CMV-seronegative.

The CDR3, as DNA: TGTGCCAGCAGTTACGCAGGTCCCTACGAGCAGTACTTC. Its translation is CASSYAGPYEQYF. The V and J genes are TRBV6-5 and TRBJ2-7; D gene uncertain. Trimming took 2 bases from V and 2 from J, leaving 7 bases between them. CDR1 is MNHEY and CDR2 is SVGAGI in the germline V gene. The CDR3 is made up of 13 amino acids.